Following are 18 T cell receptor beta chains from one sample sequenced in a study of blood T cells in healthy people across ages. A second about 6 to 12 cycle PCR used barcoded and J-beta primers. TCRdb itself ran the 5' RACE reads through MiXCR, one entry per CDR3 protein. The data show 600,000 to 900,000 distinct CDR3 sequences, with under 30% seen just once and about 3% held by the top ten. The sample was also linked to a second study, of T cells of mothers and their children.

Specimen: blood. The receptors here all came from a boy under 18 in good health.

Here the CDR3 reads CASSGGPTDPSYEQYF. Written as DNA, the CDR3 is TGTGCCAGCAGCGGAGGCCCGACGGACCCCTCCTACGAGCAGTACTTC. The gene calls are TRBV9 and TRBJ2-5; no firm D call. The J call is doubtful: the DNA matches TRBJ2-7 better. The CDR3 has 16 residues. From germline, CDR1 is SGDLS and CDR2 YYNGEE.

The chain links TRBV6-5 to TRBJ1-1, with unresolved D. There are 15 residues in the CDR3. Germline values: CDR1 MNHEY, CDR2 SVGAGI. With 6 bases removed from V and 0 bases from J, the gap between germline ends came to 14 bases. CDR3 nucleotides: TGTGCCAGCAGGCCCACGGCCAGCATGAACACTGAAGCTTTCTTT. Its translation: CASRPTASMNTEAFF.

This clonotype turned up a few times. The chain joins TRBV18 to TRBJ2-5; D unclear. The germline gives CDR1 KGHSH, CDR2 LQKENI. Trimming removed 3 bases at V and 3 bases at J, with 11 bases between. CDR3 length: 14 residues. DNA for the CDR3: TGTGCCAGCTCACCGGGTTCTGACAAAGAGACCCAGTACTTC. As protein: CASSPGSDKETQYF.

In this sample, this clonotype turned up a few times. The junction departs from the called germline gene at one end, perhaps through a read error. This chain uses TRBV5-1 with TRBJ2-5; TRBD1 is a possible D gene (6 bases). The CDR3 has 14 amino acids. Germline CDR1 and CDR2: SGHRS and YFSETQ. DNA of the CDR3: TGTGCCAGCAGCCTCTACAGGGACCAAGAGACCCAGTACTTC. Its translation is CASSLYRDQETQYF.

This clonotype was seen once. CDR3 DNA: TGCAGCGTTGAAGGGACCCATCGGGTTAATGAGCAGTTCTTC. Translation: CSVEGTHRVNEQFF. The chain employs TRBV29-1 and TRBJ2-1; D gene ambiguous. Germline V gene lookup returns CDR1 SQVTM and CDR2 ANQGSEA. CDR3 size: 14 residues. The germline V and J ends were trimmed by 1 base and 7 bases, with 14 bases remaining between them.

The chain combines TRBV30 with TRBJ2-7; 8 positions match TRBD1. Germline V gene sequence: CDR1 GTSNPN, CDR2 SVGIG (reference sequence). V dropped 1 base and J dropped 7; count of bases not matched to a gene: 6. The CDR3 extends over 13 amino acids. The CDR3 coding sequence is TGTGCCTGGAGTGCTGGACAGGGTGAGGAGCAGTACTTC. Translated: CAWSAGQGEEQYF.

The chain combines TRBV10-3 with TRBJ2-3; 7 bases align to TRBD2. The CDR3 runs 14 residues. With V trimmed by 9 bases and J by 2 bases, 8 bases remained unmatched. Germline V gene data show CDR1 as ENHRY and CDR2 as SYGVKD. CDR3 nucleotides: TGTGCCATATTGGGACTATACCACACAGATACGCAGTATTTT. Protein sequence: CAILGLYHTDTQYF.

A few counts support this clonotype. This chain joins TRBV14 and TRBJ2-5; D remains ambiguous. The CDR3 runs to 16 residues. Trimming pared 4 bases from V and 1 base from J, leaving 16 bases between. Germline V gene lookup returns CDR1 SGHDN and CDR2 FVKESK. CDR3 region: CASSPAEDRRQETQYF. CDR3 sequence (DNA): TGTGCCAGCAGCCCAGCCGAGGACCGACGCCAAGAGACCCAGTACTTC.

The CDR3 nucleotides read TGCAGCGTTGGAGGCTGGGGGGAAAAACTGTTTTTT. As protein: CSVGGWGEKLFF. J is TRBJ1-4 and V is TRBV29-1; possibly TRBD1 for D (5 bases). The germline V gene has CDR1 SQVTM and CDR2 ANQGSEA. V was shortened by 4 bases and J by 8 bases, with 11 bases between the two germline ends. CDR3 length: 12 residues.

This clonotype was counted only a few times. The CDR3 here is CASSLEARNEQFF. In DNA form, the CDR3 reads TGTGCCAGCAGCTTAGAGGCTAGGAATGAGCAGTTCTTC. This rearrangement joins TRBV11-2 to TRBJ2-1; D gene ambiguous. The CDR3 totals 13 residues. With 0 bases removed from V and 7 bases from J, the gap between germline ends came to 7 bases. CDR1 is SGHAT, CDR2 FQNNGV, per germline.

J is TRBJ2-2 and V is TRBV20-1; tentatively, D is TRBD2 (5 bases). Germline-derived CDR1 and CDR2 are DFQATT and SNEGSKA (reference sequence). CDR3 length: 16 residues. Trimming removed 0 bases from V and 1 base from J, with 12 bases in between. CDR3 nucleotide sequence: TGCAGTGCTAGAGATTCGCGGGCGCGGAACACCGGGGAGCTGTTTTTT. Its protein product is CSARDSRARNTGELFF.

This clonotype turned up a few times. This rearrangement joins TRBV7-3 to TRBJ1-1; TRBD1 might be the D (5 bases). In germline, CDR1 is SGHTA, CDR2 FQGTGA. The CDR3 covers 12 residues. Trimming removed 2 bases from V and 8 bases from J, with 9 bases in between. The CDR3 sequence: CASSLYGGEAFF. The CDR3 DNA is TGTGCCAGCAGCTTATATGGGGGAGAAGCTTTCTTT.

This clonotype was counted only a few times. The chain uses TRBV29-1 and TRBJ2-4, with TRBD1 matching 8 bases. There are 16 residues in the CDR3. Trimming at V came to 7 bases and at J to 3 bases, leaving 14 bases not matched to a gene. Germline V gene sequence: CDR1 SQVTM, CDR2 ANQGSEA. The CDR3 nucleotides read TGCAGCGCCCGGACAGGGACTCCTTCTGGCAAAAACATTCAGTACTTC. Protein: CSARTGTPSGKNIQYF.

In this sample, this clonotype turned up once. The rearrangement uses TRBV5-1 and TRBJ2-5; TRBD1 matches 9 bases. The J call is in doubt because the DNA end fits TRBJ2-7 better. Germline CDR1 is SGHRS and CDR2 is YFSETQ. This CDR3 has 14 amino acids. The CDR3: CASSQQGARHEQYF. The CDR3 DNA sequence: TGCGCCAGCAGTCAACAGGGGGCTAGACACGAGCAGTACTTC.

The chain joins TRBV6-5 to TRBJ2-5; 15 bases are shared with TRBD2. The V gene's germline CDR1 is MNHEY and CDR2 SVGAGI. V lost 4 bases, J lost 5 bases, and 8 bases stayed unmatched. CDR3 size: 17 residues. The CDR3 nucleotides read TGTGCCAGCAGTTTCTCGGGACTAGCGGGGGGCCGGGAGACCCAGTACTTC. Its protein product is CASSFSGLAGGRETQYF.

This clonotype was counted between two and nine times. The chain has TRBV10-3 and TRBJ1-1, with D possibly TRBD1 on 6 matching bases. The V end was cut by 0 bases, the J end by 4 bases, with 15 bases between. CDR3 length: 16 amino acids. Germline V gives CDR1 ENHRY, CDR2 SYGVKD. The CDR3 DNA follows: TGTGCCATCAGTGAGTCACCCTCCGGGGGGGCCACTGAAGCTTTCTTT. This gives the protein CAISESPSGGATEAFF.

This clonotype was picked up one time. This chain joins TRBV5-1 and TRBJ1-1; D gene unclear. The CDR3 is 15 residues long. Trimming took 4 bases from V and 1 from J, leaving 14 bases between them. Germline lookup yields CDR1 SGHRS and CDR2 YFSETQ. The CDR3 bases are TGCGCCAGCAGCCCTCATCCCTTGAGGAACACTGAAGCTTTCTTT. Residues: CASSPHPLRNTEAFF.

The rearrangement links TRBV20-1 to TRBJ2-7, with 10 bases fitting TRBD1. This CDR3 contains 13 residues. Germline CDR1 and CDR2: DFQATT and SNEGSKA (reference sequence). J lost 4 bases, V lost 0 bases, and 0 bases had no gene match. The CDR3, as DNA: TGCAGTGCTAGAGAGGACAGGGGGTACGAGCAGTACTTC. Its translation is CSAREDRGYEQYF.